These 29 T cell receptor beta chains originate from one sample sequenced in a study of blood T cell repertoires in COVID-19. Assay used: immunoSEQ multiplex PCR; TCRdb lists only in-frame clones, some missing. Of about 300,000 clones detected, roughly 85% appear once; the ten largest clones hold about 14%. Specimen: peripheral blood. These receptor sequences come from a human donor in a cohort sampled during active COVID-19.

This rearrangement joins TRBV6-1 to TRBJ1-1; 7 nucleotides align to TRBD1. Germline V gene sequence: CDR1 MNHNS, CDR2 SASEGT. There are 15 residues in the CDR3. With 2 bases clipped from V and 5 bases from J, the junction kept 8 bases outside the gene matches. The CDR3 sequence is CASSEYEGARTEAFF. In DNA form, the CDR3 reads TGTGCCAGCAGTGAATACGAGGGGGCGAGGACTGAAGCTTTCTTT.

The J gene is TRBJ1-2, the V gene TRBV11-3; TRBD1 matches 7 bases. The V gene end was trimmed by 4 bases and the J gene end by 1 base; junction bases not matched to a gene: 9. CDR3 length: 16 amino acids. Germline V lookup: CDR1 SGHNT, CDR2 YENEEA. The CDR3 reads CASSSSRGLFNYGYTF. In DNA form, the CDR3 reads TGTGCCAGCAGCTCCTCTAGGGGGCTGTTTAACTATGGCTACACCTTC.

This clone is a singleton in its sample. V gene TRBV6-5 combines with J gene TRBJ1-1, with TRBD1 as a possible D gene (5 bases). CDR3 size: 13 residues. V gave up 6 bases and J gave up 2 bases, with 10 bases separating them. The germline V gene encodes CDR1 MNHEY and CDR2 SVGAGI. The CDR3 loop is CASRTGTNTEAFF. Written as DNA, the CDR3 is TGTGCCAGCAGAACCGGGACTAACACTGAAGCTTTCTTT.

The V gene is TRBV18, the J gene TRBJ1-1, with no clear D. Trimming removed 3 bases from V and 4 bases from J, with 15 bases in between. Germline V lookup: CDR1 KGHSH, CDR2 LQKENI. The CDR3 has 15 residues. CDR3: CASSPTALIGTEAFF. CDR3 nucleotides: TGTGCCAGCTCACCCACTGCATTGATTGGCACTGAAGCTTTCTTT.

This chain links TRBV29-1 with TRBJ1-1, with D perhaps TRBD1 (5 bases). Per the germline V gene, CDR1 is SQVTM and CDR2 is ANQGSEA. Trimming stripped 7 bases from V and 8 bases from J, with 14 bases between. This CDR3 is 11 amino acids long. The CDR3 spells CSAYGSGEAFF. As DNA, the CDR3 is TGCAGCGCCTACGGATCAGGGGAAGCTTTCTTT.

The V call is TRBV21-1, the J call TRBJ2-1; the table's D call, TRBD2, was not checked against the DNA. TRBV21-1 is listed as a pseudogene. The CDR3 has 22 residues. CDR3 in DNA: TGTGCCAGCAGCAAACGGGGTAAGGGTCCGAAAACTCCTAGCGGGAGGGAAAATGAGCAGTTCTTC. Its translation: CASSKRGKGPKTPSGRENEQFF.

The gene calls are TRBV7-2 and TRBJ2-3, with D possibly being TRBD2 (5 bases). CDR3 size: 15 residues. CDR1 and CDR2 (germline): SGHTA, FQGNSA. The V end lost 5 bases, the J end lost 1 base, and 13 bases lay between the germline ends. CDR3 sequence reads: CASSPVRAGTDTQYF. Here the CDR3 DNA reads TGTGCCAGCAGCCCCGTGAGGGCGGGCACAGATACGCAGTATTTT.

This clone was picked up a small number of times. The CDR3, as DNA: TGTGCCAGCAGTCAAAGACTAGCGGGAACAGATACGCAGTATTTT. Translating it yields CASSQRLAGTDTQYF. The chain combines TRBV28 with TRBJ2-3, with 11 bases lining up with TRBD2. The CDR3 runs to 15 residues. The V gene's germline CDR1 is MDHEN and CDR2 SYDVKM. J was trimmed by 3 bases and V by 5 bases; bases with no gene match: 4.

The V gene is TRBV4-2, the J gene TRBJ2-7, with TRBD2 identical over 8 bases. The V and J ends lost 1 base and 2 bases, in that order; junction bases with no gene match: 4. The CDR3 loop spans 15 amino acids. Per germline, CDR1 LGHNA and CDR2 YNFKEQ. CDR3 coding DNA: TGTGCCAGCAGCCAAGTGGCTAGCGGGCCCTACGAGCAGTACTTC. Translated, it gives CASSQVASGPYEQYF.

This chain uses TRBV9 with TRBJ2-5; 9 bases match TRBD2. V was clipped by 4 bases and J by 5 bases; unmatched bases: 9. Germline CDR1 and CDR2: SGDLS and YYNGEE. This CDR3 is 15 amino acids long. The DNA of the CDR3 is TGTGCCAGCAGCTCCACGCGGGGGGGGGCGGAGACCCAGTACTTC. Amino acid sequence: CASSSTRGGAETQYF.

This clone was observed at least ten times. The V and J genes are TRBV28 and TRBJ1-5; D gene uncertain. Germline V gene data show CDR1 as MDHEN and CDR2 as SYDVKM. The CDR3 covers 11 residues. With 6 bases removed from V and 2 bases from J, the gap between germline ends came to 2 bases. CDR3 in amino acids: CASSGNQPQHF. For the CDR3, the DNA is TGTGCCAGCAGCGGCAATCAGCCCCAGCATTTT. The full variable domain, with the rest looked up from reference TRBV28 and TRBJ1-5, is DVKVTQSSRYLVKRTGEKVFLECVQDMDHENMFWYRQDPGLGLRLIYFSYDVKMKEKGDIPEGYSVSREKKERFSLILESASTNQTSMYLCASSGNQPQHFGDGTRLSIL.

The rearrangement joins TRBV3-1 (or the pseudogene TRBV3-2) to TRBJ2-1; weak D call: TRBD1 (5 bases). The germline V gene has CDR1 LGHDT and CDR2 YNNKEL (reference sequence). V gave up 10 bases and J gave up 9 bases, with 25 bases separating them. This CDR3 spans 15 amino acids. CDR3 region: CATTSRQGRLIEQFF. CDR3 sequence (DNA): TGTGCCACCACCTCGAGGCAGGGTCGGCTTATTGAGCAGTTCTTC.

This clone occurred once. The CDR3 sequence: CASSLSGVSSYEQYF. The CDR3 nucleotides are TGTGCCAGCAGTTTGAGCGGGGTCAGCTCCTACGAGCAGTACTTC. The genes are TRBV27 and TRBJ2-7, with 7 bases that match TRBD2. CDR3 length: 15 residues. With V trimmed by 3 bases and J by 0 bases, 5 bases remained unmatched. CDR1 MNHEY and CDR2 SMNVEV come from the germline V gene (reference sequence).

In nucleotides, the CDR3 is TGTGCCAGCTCACCACCAAACAGGGCAGATACGCAGTATTTT. Encoded protein: CASSPPNRADTQYF. The chain is built from TRBV18 and TRBJ2-3; possible D gene TRBD1, 6 bases. This CDR3 spans 14 amino acids. V lost 0 bases and J lost 4, with 8 bases in between. The germline gives CDR1 KGHSH, CDR2 LQKENI.

This chain links TRBV9 with TRBJ1-2; TRBD1 might be the D (5 bases). The CDR3 covers 18 residues. Germline values: CDR1 SGDLS, CDR2 YYNGEE. Trimming removed 0 bases at V and 4 bases at J, with 22 bases between. The CDR3 sequence is CASSVGGLFGGVFYGYTF. CDR3 sequence (DNA): TGTGCCAGCAGCGTAGGCGGCCTCTTCGGGGGGGTGTTCTATGGCTACACCTTC.

This clone was seen more than once but under ten times. The rearrangement joins TRBV9 to TRBJ2-5, with 7 bases aligning to TRBD2. CDR1 is SGDLS and CDR2 is YYNGEE in the germline V gene. The CDR3 loop spans 15 amino acids. V trimming: 0 bases; J trimming: 5 bases; junction bases outside the gene matches: 7. The CDR3 region has the DNA TGTGCCAGCAGCGTAGAAGGCGGGAGTAAGGAGACCCAGTACTTC. Protein product: CASSVEGGSKETQYF.

This rearrangement joins TRBV3-1 (or the pseudogene TRBV3-2) to TRBJ2-1, with D uncertain. CDR3 size: 13 residues. The V and J ends lost 1 base and 7 bases respectively, with 8 bases between them. CDR1 LGHDT and CDR2 YNNKEL come from the germline V gene (reference sequence). The CDR3 spells CASSQGAVNEQFF. The CDR3 DNA follows: TGTGCCAGCAGCCAAGGTGCAGTGAATGAGCAGTTCTTC.

CDR3 amino acids: CASSPLGSHSDEQYF. The CDR3 DNA sequence: TGTGCCAGCAGTCCCCTAGGGAGCCATTCTGATGAGCAGTACTTC. This chain uses TRBV27 with TRBJ2-7, with D maybe TRBD2 (5 bases). V gave up 5 bases and J gave up 7 bases, with 21 bases separating them. The CDR3 loop spans 15 amino acids. Germline CDR1 is MNHEY and CDR2 is SMNVEV (reference sequence).

The J gene is TRBJ2-3, the V gene TRBV6-4; D gene ambiguous. CDR1 and CDR2 (germline): MRHNA, SNTAGT. The CDR3 loop spans 13 amino acids. The ends were cut back, 5 bases at V and 7 bases at J, with 13 bases in the middle. CDR3 protein: CASSPQDRHTQYF. The CDR3 nucleotides are TGTGCCAGCAGTCCCCAGGATCGGCATACGCAGTATTTT.

A few counts support this clone. V usage is TRBV19 and J usage is TRBJ2-1; D unclear. CDR1 and CDR2 from the germline V gene are LNHDA and SQIVND (reference sequence). Trimming removed 3 bases from V and 2 bases from J, with 11 bases in between. The CDR3 has 15 residues. The CDR3 region is CASSIGLRTYNEQFF. For the CDR3, the DNA is TGTGCCAGTAGTATTGGGCTCCGGACCTACAATGAGCAGTTCTTC.

The rearrangement links TRBV9 to TRBJ2-7, with 10 bases that match TRBD1. The CDR3 runs to 15 residues. Germline V lookup: CDR1 SGDLS, CDR2 YYNGEE. The V segment lost 3 bases and the J segment 3 bases; nucleotides outside the gene matches: 6. CDR3 residues: CASSASGTGDYEQYF. The CDR3 coding sequence is TGTGCCAGCAGCGCTTCCGGGACAGGGGACTACGAGCAGTACTTC.

The rearrangement uses TRBV5-6 and TRBJ2-2, with 7 nucleotides matching TRBD1. CDR3 length: 16 amino acids. V shed 0 bases, J shed 5 bases, and the junction held 7 bases outside the gene matches. The germline V gene encodes CDR1 SGHDT and CDR2 YYEEEE. As DNA, the CDR3 is TGTGCCAGCAGCTTGGTTCCCGGGACAGCGACCGGGGAGCTGTTTTTT. Protein product: CASSLVPGTATGELFF.

The genes are TRBV7-8 and TRBJ2-1; maybe TRBD2 (7 bases). V lost 3 bases and J 7 bases, leaving 19 bases between the germline ends. Germline V CDR1 and CDR2: SGHVS, FQNEAQ. The CDR3 runs to 16 residues. The CDR3 region has the DNA TGTGCCAGCAGCTTCCCCTCGGGGGGCGCGTTAAATGAGCAGTTCTTC. It is translated as CASSFPSGGALNEQFF.

This chain links TRBV5-6 with TRBJ2-7; maybe TRBD2 (5 bases). The V and J ends lost 3 bases and 3 bases respectively, with 10 bases between them. Germline CDR1 SGHDT, CDR2 YYEEEE. The CDR3 runs 13 residues. The CDR3 loop is CASSSDGIYEQYF. DNA of the CDR3: TGTGCCAGCAGCTCAGACGGGATCTACGAGCAGTACTTC.

The chain combines TRBV3-1 (or the pseudogene TRBV3-2) with TRBJ2-7; 12 positions match TRBD2. The CDR3 has 15 residues. The V gene end was trimmed by 5 bases and the J gene end by 1 base; junction bases not matched to a gene: 3. Germline V lookup: CDR1 LGHDT, CDR2 YNNKEL (reference sequence). The CDR3 spells CASSVGLAGSYEQYF. The CDR3 DNA reads as TGTGCCAGCAGCGTCGGACTAGCGGGATCCTACGAGCAGTACTTC.

The chain recombines TRBV19 with TRBJ2-2, with TRBD2 as a possible D gene (5 bases). The V end lost 5 bases, the J end lost 3 bases, and 16 bases lay between the germline ends. The CDR3 has 16 residues. Germline lookup yields CDR1 LNHDA and CDR2 SQIVND (reference sequence). The CDR3 region has the DNA TGTGCCAGTAGTCCAGACGGACGGGGAGACACCGGGGAGCTGTTTTTT. Encoded protein: CASSPDGRGDTGELFF.

J is TRBJ2-2 and V is TRBV12-3 or TRBV12-4, with D unclear. The CDR3 has 12 amino acids. V lost 4 bases and J 7 bases, leaving 7 bases between the germline ends. CDR3 in DNA: TGTGCCAGCAGTTCACGGTTCGGGGAGCTGTTTTTT. It is translated as CASSSRFGELFF.

The chain links TRBV6-5 to TRBJ1-1, with TRBD1 identical over 10 bases. CDR1 MNHEY and CDR2 SVGAGI come from the germline V gene. V lost 6 bases and J lost 7; bases outside the gene matches: 8. The CDR3 extends over 14 amino acids. CDR3 coding DNA: TGTGCCAGCAGACGGGGACAGGGGATCTTTGAAGCTTTCTTT. Amino acids: CASRRGQGIFEAFF.

V is TRBV6-5 and J is TRBJ2-7; 8 bases map to TRBD2. V lost 10 bases, J lost 4 bases, and 9 bases stayed unmatched. The CDR3 is 13 amino acids. Germline V CDR1 and CDR2: MNHEY, SVGAGI. CDR3 amino acids: CATERELFYEQYF. DNA for the CDR3: TGTGCCACCGAGCGGGAGCTCTTTTACGAGCAGTACTTC.